This T cell receptor beta chain was documented in a study of T-cell reconstitution after alpha-beta-depleted transplantation in children. The germline CDR1 and CDR2 sequences are SGHRS and YFSETQ. This CDR3 contains 16 residues. V dropped 2 bases and J dropped 7; count of bases not matched to a gene: 12. Preparation of the TCRbeta library was carried out with unique molecular identifiers. MiXCR was run by TCRdb on the PCR reads, yielding one entry per CDR3 protein. This sample has around 300,000 distinct CDR3 sequences; around 25% occur once, and the top ten carry 9.5% to 12%. In its sample, this clonotype was seen a few times.

The source is a male patient younger than 18 who had a stem cell transplant for acute lymphoblastic leukemia, so the T cells may come from the graft donor. J is TRBJ2-7 and V is TRBV5-1, with 10 bases aligning to TRBD2. This specimen consisted of PBMCs, mostly from graft donor cells, obtained 180 days after TCRalphabeta/CD19-depleted stem cell transplant. The CDR3 DNA reads TGCGCCAGCAGCTTTGGGGCCCCTAGCGGGAGTCATGAGCAGTACTTC. Residues: CASSFGAPSGSHEQYF.